This T cell receptor (beta chain) derives from a study of T cells in Graves' hyperthyroidism and ophthalmopathy. This clonotype has a count of ten or more. Its antigen remains unknown. Amplification yielded TCR beta CDR3 regions, with RNA transcripts as the source. When the TCR CDR3 underwent first-round RT-PCR, the HTBI primer set was used. Each CDR3 protein gets one entry after TCRdb re-called the multiplex PCR reads with MiXCR. The data hold a few hundred thousand distinct CDR3 sequences, with more than 45% observed a single time. Graves' hyperthyroidism is called stable when ophthalmopathy does not progress within 18 months. Patients having uncontrolled infection, another autoimmune disease, pregnancy or lactation were not included. Study-level findings and limits: Clonotypes that were expanded in thyroid above 0.001 mostly appeared in blood too. Using 13 V-J features, a model discriminated ophthalmopathy from stable hyperthyroidism.

CDR3 length: 14 amino acids. Between the trimmed V and J ends, which lost 0 bases and 6 bases, there was a span of 9 bases. Germline V gene sequence: CDR1 SGHVS, CDR2 FQNEAQ. Sequencing was carried out using peripheral blood or thyroid tissue (not recorded which). J is TRBJ1-5 and V is TRBV7-8; D is unclear. The sequence derives from a woman aged 18-35 years with Graves' hyperthyroidism. In nucleotides, the CDR3 is TGTGCCAGCAGCTTAGCAGGGTACGGTCAGCCCCAGCATTTT. As protein: CASSLAGYGQPQHF.